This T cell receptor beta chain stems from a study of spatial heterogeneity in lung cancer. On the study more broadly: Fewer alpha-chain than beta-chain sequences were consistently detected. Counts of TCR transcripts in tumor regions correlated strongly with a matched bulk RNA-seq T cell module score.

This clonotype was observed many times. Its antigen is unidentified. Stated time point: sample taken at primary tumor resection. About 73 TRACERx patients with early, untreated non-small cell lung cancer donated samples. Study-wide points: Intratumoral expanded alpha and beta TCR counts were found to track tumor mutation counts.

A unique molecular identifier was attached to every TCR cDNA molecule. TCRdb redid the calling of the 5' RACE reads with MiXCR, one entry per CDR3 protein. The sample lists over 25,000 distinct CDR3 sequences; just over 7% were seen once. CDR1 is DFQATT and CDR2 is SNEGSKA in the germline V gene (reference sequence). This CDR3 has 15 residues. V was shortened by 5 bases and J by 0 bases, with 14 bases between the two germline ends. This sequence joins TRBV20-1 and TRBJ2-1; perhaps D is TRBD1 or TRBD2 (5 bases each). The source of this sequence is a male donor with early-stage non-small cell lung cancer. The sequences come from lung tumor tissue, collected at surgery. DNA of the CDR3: TGCAGTGCTGAGGGGAGTCCCCTCTCCTACAATGAGCAGTTCTTC. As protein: CSAEGSPLSYNEQFF.